The clone carrying this TCR beta chain was seen only once. Repertoires were generated with immunoSEQ multiplex PCR, while TCRdb's copy carries only in-frame clones and drops some. The repertoire holds 88,000 or so clones, over 75% seen once, with around 4.1% in the top ten. Germline V lookup: CDR1 LGHNA, CDR2 YNFKEQ. The CDR3 runs 14 residues. With 5 bases clipped from V and 6 bases from J, the junction kept 6 bases outside the gene matches. The sample is drawn from a study of blood T cell repertoires in COVID-19. This receptor was taken from a man between 60 and 75 years old with acute or convalescent COVID-19. Sequenced material: peripheral blood. The chain has TRBV4-2 and TRBJ1-1, with 10 bases aligning to TRBD1. DNA of the CDR3: TGTGCCAGCAGCACGGACAGGGGGGGTGCTGAAGCTTTCTTT. It is translated as CASSTDRGGAEAFF.